The clone carrying this T cell receptor (beta chain) was found a few times. As yet, its antigen is unknown. These data originate in a study of blood T cells in healthy people across ages. Study-level results: Across the age range, TCR beta diversity per million T cells fell in a roughly linear way. Naive T cell percentage strongly correlated with TCR beta diversity.

PCR was performed a second time for about 7 to 11 cycles using a sample-barcoded 5' primer and a J-beta primer mix. MiXCR, run by TCRdb on the 5' RACE reads, gives a single entry per CDR3 protein. The table has 500,000 to 600,000 distinct CDR3 sequences, about 26% seen once. Material for sequencing was blood. The sequence derives from a woman in her seventies in good health.

The CDR3 region has the DNA TGCAGTGCTAGTCCCCTCACAGGGGAGCAGGGAGAGACCCAGTACTTC. Its translation: CSASPLTGEQGETQYF. The genes are TRBV20-1 and TRBJ2-5; 7 nucleotides align to TRBD1. J was trimmed by 4 bases and V by 3 bases; bases with no gene match: 14. CDR3 length equals 16 residues. CDR1 is DFQATT and CDR2 is SNEGSKA in the germline V gene (reference sequence).